This TCR beta chain was observed in a study of T cell clonality in common variable immunodeficiency. The ends lost 6 bases at V and 4 bases at J; junction bases unmatched: 10. The CDR3 has 14 residues. CDR1 is SQVTM and CDR2 is ANQGSEA in the germline V gene. Control and CVID samples contributed equal amounts of genomic DNA. Only in-frame clones appear in the TCRdb table, and some are missing; sequencing was by immunoSEQ multiplex PCR. The sample contains about 43,000 clones, none of them singletons. Study-wide findings and caveats: Patient heterogeneity in the CVID cohort limited correlations between repertoire features and clinical complications.

This clone was counted many times. The target antigen is unknown. The missing CDR3 end, 3 residues past where the read stops, is filled in from the germline J gene. This TCR derives from a person aged 18 to 75 in good health. The chain uses TRBV29-1 and TRBJ2-5; 8 bases are a match to TRBD2. Material for sequencing was peripheral blood mononuclear cells. Incomplete CDR3 DNA: TGCAGCGTCCCCCCCGGGGGGGGGTCAGAGACC. Its protein product is CSVPPGGGSET. Given in full, the CDR3 is CSVPPGGGSETQYF.